The clone carrying this T cell receptor beta chain has just a few counts. Its antigen is not known. TCRdb re-analysed the RT-PCR reads in MiXCR, keeping a single row per CDR3 protein. The data hold more than 400,000 distinct CDR3 sequences, with roughly 7.9% observed a single time. This entry belongs to a study of response to subunit inactivated influenza vaccine. V was pared by 4 bases and J by 9 bases, with 17 bases between. This CDR3 region has 15 residues. Germline V gene data show CDR1 as KGHDR and CDR2 as SFDVKD. Study-level results: Authors proposed each seasonal influenza vaccination draws in few new T cells.

The sample in question was PBMCs from blood, obtained about 23 months after vaccination. The chain combines TRBV24-1 with TRBJ2-2; D may be TRBD1 (6 bases). The TCR comes from a man aged 45-69 years who received an inactivated influenza vaccine. CDR3 nucleotide sequence: TGTGCCACCAGTGACTCCGGGACAAAGGGCCGGGAGCTGTTTTTT. This codes for CATSDSGTKGRELFF.